Listed below are T cell receptor beta chains from one sample, sequenced in a study of identical twins. TCRdb fed the 5' RACE reads into MiXCR, producing one record per CDR3 protein. The table lists approximately 600,000 distinct CDR3 sequences, just over 7% of them singletons. The same data also contributed to another study, on yellow fever vaccine responses in identical twins.

Sequencing was performed on PBMCs. The receptors come from a woman aged 18-29 years in good health. CDR3s include the opening cysteine and the closing phenylalanine or tryptophan. The D gene is left open where the match is weak. Clone size is not always given. Where it is, it says once, few, many or a class for expanded clones.

TRBJ2-1 | few | - | TRBV6-5 | TGTGCCAGCAGTTACCGGGCCGGTGGCAATGAGCAGTTCTTC | CASSYRAGGNEQFF
TRBJ2-1 | - | - | TRBV3-1 | TGTGCCAGCAGCCCTTCGCGGTGGGGGCCGGGGAATGAGCAGTTCTTC | CASSPSRWGPGNEQFF
TRBJ2-1 | many | - | TRBV5-1 | TGCGCCAGCAGCCCCACCCAGGGATCCTACAATGAGCAGTTCTTC | CASSPTQGSYNEQFF
TRBJ1-1 | few | TRBD1 | TRBV6-1 | TGTGCCAGCAGTACCGGGACAGGGGGTGAAGCTTTCTTT | CASSTGTGGEAFF
TRBJ1-1 | many | - | TRBV3-1 | TGTGCCAGCAGCCAAGGTATCCGGGGAGGAGGAGCTTTCTTT | CASSQGIRGGGAFF
TRBJ1-6 | few | TRBD1 | TRBV12-3/TRBV12-4 | TGTGCCAGCAGCTTAGGGACAGCTTCTTCACCCCTCCACTTT | CASSLGTASSPLHF
TRBJ2-2 | - | - | TRBV29-1 | TGCAGCGTTGACAGGGGCGACACCGGGGAGCTGTTTTTT | CSVDRGDTGELFF
TRBJ1-2 | many | - | TRBV5-1 | TGCGCCAGCAGCCTTAACAGGGACTCCTATGGCTACACCTTC | CASSLNRDSYGYTF
TRBJ2-7 | - | TRBD1 | TRBV29-1 | TGCAGCGTCGTCGACCGGGACAGGGGCCACGAGCAGTACTTC | CSVVDRDRGHEQYF
TRBJ2-2 | few | TRBD1 | TRBV6-1 | TGTGCCAGCAGGATGGGACAGGGGGACACCGGGGAGCTGTTTTTT | CASRMGQGDTGELFF
TRBJ2-5 | - | TRBD1 | TRBV7-9 | TGTGCCAGCAGCCGCGGACAGGGGATGACAGAGACCCAGTACTTC | CASSRGQGMTETQYF
TRBJ2-1 | many | - | TRBV3-1 | TGTGCCAGCAGCCAGGTTGAGAATGAGCAGTTCTTC | CASSQVENEQFF
TRBJ2-2 | few | TRBD2 | TRBV5-1 | TGCGCCAGCAGAGAGAGACTAGCGGGAGTGTTCACCGGGGAGCTGTTTTTT | CASRERLAGVFTGELFF
TRBJ2-1 | few | - | TRBV7-8 | TGTGCCAGCAGCTCTGACAGTTTCTCCTACAATGAGCAGTTCTTC | CASSSDSFSYNEQFF
TRBJ2-7 | few | TRBD2 | TRBV20-1 | TGCAGTGCCCTATCCGGGACTAGCGTAAACGAGCAGTACTTC | CSALSGTSVNEQYF
TRBJ2-6 | - | - | TRBV11-2 | TGTGCCAGCAGCTTTCGCAACGACGATGGAGGGGCCAACGTCCTGACTTTC | CASSFRNDDGGANVLTF
TRBJ2-2 | few | TRBD2 | TRBV6-1 | TGTGCCAGCAGGGGGAGGGAAGCGAACACCGGGGAGCTGTTTTTT | CASRGREANTGELFF
TRBJ1-5 | few | - | TRBV5-1 | TGCGCCAGCAGCTTGAGCGGATCTCAGCCCCAGCATTTT | CASSLSGSQPQHF
TRBJ1-2 | many | - | TRBV12-3/TRBV12-4 | TGTGCCAGCAGCCCTCGGGAGTATGGCTACACCTTC | CASSPREYGYTF
TRBJ2-5 | few | - | TRBV3-1 | TGTGCCAGCAGCCAAGTGATGGAGACCCAGTACTTC | CASSQVMETQYF
TRBJ1-2 | many | - | TRBV5-1 | TGCGCCAGCAGCTTGGCCGGGTTCTCCTATGGCTACACCTTC | CASSLAGFSYGYTF
TRBJ2-2 | many | - | TRBV25-1 | TGTGCCAGCAGTGAATTAAGCGGAGACTACAGGCCCAACACCGGGGAGCTGTTTTTT | CASSELSGDYRPNTGELFF
TRBJ1-5 | few | TRBD1 | TRBV28 | TGTGCCAGCAGCGTCCGGGACAGAATCAATCAGCCCCAGCATTTT | CASSVRDRINQPQHF
TRBJ1-6 | - | - | TRBV3-1 | TGTGCCAGCAGCCAAGGTATGGGGCGATCACCCCTCCACTTT | CASSQGMGRSPLHF
TRBJ1-1 | - | - | TRBV5-1 | TGCGCCAGCAGCCTAGAAGGGACGAACACTGAAGCTTTCTTT | CASSLEGTNTEAFF
TRBJ1-3 | many | TRBD1 | TRBV2 | TGTGCCAGTAAACAGGGGGCAGGAGGAAACACCATATATTTT | CASKQGAGGNTIYF
TRBJ2-3 | - | TRBD2 | TRBV12-3/TRBV12-4 | TGTGCCAGCAGTTTAGGGCGGACTAGTACGCAGTATTTT | CASSLGRTSTQYF
TRBJ1-2 | many | - | TRBV29-1 | TGCAGCGTTGAAATACAGGTCTATGGCTACACCTTC | CSVEIQVYGYTF
TRBJ2-1 | many | - | TRBV7-9 | TGTGCCAGCAGCCCCGGCCAGCGGACGGGCAATGAGCAGTTCTTC | CASSPGQRTGNEQFF
TRBJ2-2 | few | - | TRBV7-3 | TGTGCCAGCAGCTCTCGGGACCGGAGCACCGGGGAGCTGTTTTTT | CASSSRDRSTGELFF
TRBJ1-4 | - | - | TRBV20-1 | TGCAGTGGACGTCGAGCATCGAATGAAAAACTGTTTTTT | CSGRRASNEKLFF
TRBJ1-4 | many | - | TRBV12-3/TRBV12-4 | TGTGCCAGCACACGCTCTGGGCAGTTTGGGGAAAAACTGTTTTTT | CASTRSGQFGEKLFF
TRBJ2-1 | many | TRBD2 | TRBV4-1 | TGCGCCAGCAGGACAGAACTAGCGGGGGTTAATGAGCAGTTCTTC | CASRTELAGVNEQFF
TRBJ2-7 | many | - | TRBV3-1 | TGTGCCAGCAGCCAAGTCATCGGGACCCCAACCTACGAGCAGTACTTC | CASSQVIGTPTYEQYF
TRBJ1-5 | many | - | TRBV10-3 | TGTGCCATCCACAGGACTACTAGCAATCAGCCCCAGCATTTT | CAIHRTTSNQPQHF
TRBJ2-3 | few | TRBD1 | TRBV10-3 | TGTGCCACCCGGACAGGGTGGGATACGCAGTATTTT | CATRTGWDTQYF
TRBJ2-1 | few | - | TRBV29-1 | TGCAGCCACAAAGAAGCCCAGGGGAGCTCCTACAATGAGCAGTTCTTC | CSHKEAQGSSYNEQFF
TRBJ2-1 | - | TRBD2 | TRBV4-1 | TGCGCCAGCAGCCACTCAACTAGCGGGGAGCAGTTCTTC | CASSHSTSGEQFF
TRBJ2-7 | few | TRBD2 | TRBV6-1 | TGTGCCAGCAGTGCTAGCGGGAGTGGGCCCTACGAGCAGTACTTC | CASSASGSGPYEQYF
TRBJ2-2 | - | - | TRBV20-1 | TGCAGTGCTAGAACTATGGCTTCCCTCACCGGGGAGCTGTTTTTT | CSARTMASLTGELFF
TRBJ2-1 | many | TRBD1 | TRBV6-2/TRBV6-3 | TGTGCCAGCAGCTTGACAGGGGGCAATGAGCAGTTCTTC | CASSLTGGNEQFF
TRBJ2-3 | few | TRBD1 | TRBV7-8 | TGTGCCAGCAGCTTAGCCCTGGGGACAGGGGGTTCAGATACGCAGTATTTT | CASSLALGTGGSDTQYF
TRBJ1-5 | many | - | TRBV4-1 | TGCGCCAGCAGCCAAGTTGGGCAACTTCAGCCCCAGCATTTT | CASSQVGQLQPQHF
TRBJ2-1 | many | - | TRBV12-3/TRBV12-4 | TGTGCCAGCAGTTTAGGGAACACAGGGCATGAGCAGTTCTTC | CASSLGNTGHEQFF
TRBJ1-2 | - | - | TRBV2 | TGTGCCAGCAAGGGGGAAAACGACTATGGCTACACCTTC | CASKGENDYGYTF
TRBJ1-1 | - | - | TRBV29-1 | TGCAGCGGGGGCGAGTTCCGGAACACTGAAGCTTTCTTT | CSGGEFRNTEAFF
TRBJ2-1 | - | - | TRBV29-1 | TGCAGCGTTGAAGCGAGGTCTAAGCAGTTCTTC | CSVEARSKQFF
TRBJ1-6 | - | - | TRBV12-3/TRBV12-4 | TGTGCCAGCAGTTCGGCACCCCCCCTCCACTTT | CASSSAPPLHF
TRBJ2-7 | - | TRBD2 | TRBV5-6 | TGTGCCAGCAGCGCGCCCGGGACTAGCGGTGTCGAGCAGTACTTC | CASSAPGTSGVEQYF